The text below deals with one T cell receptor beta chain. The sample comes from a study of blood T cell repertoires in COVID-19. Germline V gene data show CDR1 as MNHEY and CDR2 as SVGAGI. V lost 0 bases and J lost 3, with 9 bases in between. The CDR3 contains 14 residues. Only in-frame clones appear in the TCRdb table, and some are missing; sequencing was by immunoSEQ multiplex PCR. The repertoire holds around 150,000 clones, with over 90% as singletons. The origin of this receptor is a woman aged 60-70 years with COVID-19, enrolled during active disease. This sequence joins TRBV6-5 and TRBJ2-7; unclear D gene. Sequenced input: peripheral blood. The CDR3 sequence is CASSYSGILYEQYF. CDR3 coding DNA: TGTGCCAGCAGTTACTCGGGCATCCTCTACGAGCAGTACTTC.